The clone carrying this T cell receptor beta chain has just a few counts. The sample comes from a study of blood T cells in healthy people across ages. With a J-beta primer mix and a sample-barcoded 5' primer, a second PCR ran 7 to 11 cycles. TCRdb reprocessed the 5' RACE reads via MiXCR and lists one record per CDR3 protein. Here the sample spans some 1.5 million distinct CDR3 sequences, roughly 43% being singletons. The germline V gene has CDR1 SGHTA and CDR2 FQGNSA. V lost 6 bases and J 0 bases, leaving 17 bases between the germline ends. The CDR3 is 16 residues long. The sequenced sample consisted of blood. The rearrangement uses TRBV7-2 and TRBJ1-2, with a weak D call TRBD1 (6 bases). The TCR was taken from a woman aged 18-29 years in good health. DNA for the CDR3: TGTGCCAGCAGGGACCGGGACACACCATCTAACTATGGCTACACCTTC. Amino acid sequence: CASRDRDTPSNYGYTF.